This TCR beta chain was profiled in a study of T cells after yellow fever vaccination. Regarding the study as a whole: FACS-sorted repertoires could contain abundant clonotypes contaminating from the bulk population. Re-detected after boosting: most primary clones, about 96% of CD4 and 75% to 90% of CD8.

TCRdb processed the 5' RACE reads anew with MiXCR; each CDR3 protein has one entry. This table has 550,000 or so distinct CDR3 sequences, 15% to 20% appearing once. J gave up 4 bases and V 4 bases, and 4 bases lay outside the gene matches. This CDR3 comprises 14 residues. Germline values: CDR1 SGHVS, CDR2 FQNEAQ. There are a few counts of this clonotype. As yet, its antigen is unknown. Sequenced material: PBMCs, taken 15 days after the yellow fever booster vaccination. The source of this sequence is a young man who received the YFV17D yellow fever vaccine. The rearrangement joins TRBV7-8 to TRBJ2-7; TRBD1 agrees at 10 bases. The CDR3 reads CASSSGTGEYEQYF. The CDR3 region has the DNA TGTGCCAGCAGCTCCGGGACAGGGGAATACGAGCAGTACTTC.